The T cell receptor (beta chain) under discussion was sequenced for a study of cytomegalovirus exposure and HLA in healthy donors. About the research overall: Later analysis reported that the 120 or so validation repertoires shared the platform of the 650 to 700 first-cohort repertoires. Study-wide points: Listed as cytomegalovirus-associated were 150 to 200 TCR beta chains.

Sequenced by immunoSEQ multiplex PCR; TCRdb stores in-frame clones only, minus some. This table has under 200,000 clones, over 85% appearing once. This CDR3 has 15 residues. Trimming left V 5 bases short and J 0 bases short, with 11 bases between. CDR1 and CDR2 (germline): MNHNS, SASEGT. It was the approximately 120-subject validation cohort, separate from the roughly 700-subject first cohort, to which the donors belonged. With regard to this clone: Its antigen is currently unknown.

The chain combines TRBV6-1 with TRBJ1-3; a weak D match, TRBD1 (5 bases). What was sequenced was PBMCs. The TCR comes from a young man in good health and CMV-seropositive. CDR3 loop: CASSPRTSSGNTIYF. The CDR3 coding sequence is TGTGCCAGCAGTCCAAGGACAAGCTCTGGAAACACCATATATTTT.